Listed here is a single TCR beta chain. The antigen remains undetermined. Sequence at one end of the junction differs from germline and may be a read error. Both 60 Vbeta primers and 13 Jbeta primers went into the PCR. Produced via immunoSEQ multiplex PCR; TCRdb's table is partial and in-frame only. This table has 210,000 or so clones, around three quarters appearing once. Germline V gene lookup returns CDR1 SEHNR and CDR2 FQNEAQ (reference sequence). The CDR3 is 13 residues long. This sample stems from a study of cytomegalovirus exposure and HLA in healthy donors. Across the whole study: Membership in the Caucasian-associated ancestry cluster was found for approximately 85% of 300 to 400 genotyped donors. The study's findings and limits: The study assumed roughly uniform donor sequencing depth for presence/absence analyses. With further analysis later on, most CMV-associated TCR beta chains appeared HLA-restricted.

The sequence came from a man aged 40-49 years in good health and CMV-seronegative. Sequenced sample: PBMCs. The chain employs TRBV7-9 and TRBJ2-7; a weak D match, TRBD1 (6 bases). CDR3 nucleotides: TGTTCCAGCAGCTTACCAGGGGCCTACGAGCAGTACTTC. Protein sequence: CSSSLPGAYEQYF. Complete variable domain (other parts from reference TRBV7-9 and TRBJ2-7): DTGVSQNPRHKITKRGQNVTFRCDPISEHNRLYWYRQTLGQGPEFLTYFQNEAQLEKSRLLSDRFSAERPKGSFSTLEIQRTEQGDSAMYLCSSSLPGAYEQYFGPGTRLTVT.